The entry below describes one TCR beta chain. Its antigen is still unknown. The CDR3 is made up of 15 amino acids. Germline assignment: CDR1 SGDLS and CDR2 YYNGEE. V gave up 5 bases and J gave up 7 bases; unmatched junction bases: 8. The PCR ran on 60 Vbeta and 13 Jbeta primers. The protocol was immunoSEQ multiplex PCR, while the TCRdb copy is restricted to in-frame clones and leaves out a portion. This table holds around 160,000 clones, roughly 79% found once. The record originates from a study of cytomegalovirus exposure and HLA in healthy donors. Looking at the study overall: Early release data held around 80 million unique TCRs from HLA-typed donors.

Study conclusions and caveats: The study dropped some indistinguishable V segments, TRBV6-2 and TRBV6-3 among them.

The sequencing sample was made of PBMCs. This chain joins TRBV9 and TRBJ2-2; 10 nucleotides match TRBD2. The receptor was derived from a male donor in good health and CMV-seropositive. The CDR3 DNA sequence: TGTGCCAGCAGGGAAACTAGCGGGGTCATCGGGGAGCTGTTTTTT. Residues: CASRETSGVIGELFF.